The rows below give T cell receptor beta chains drawn from one sample of a study of cytomegalovirus exposure and HLA in healthy donors. The method was immunoSEQ multiplex PCR; TCRdb's version includes in-frame clones alone and lacks a portion of them. The table lists some 150,000 clones, around four fifths of them singletons. Sample: PBMCs. The receptors derive from a woman aged 40 to 50 in good health and CMV-seronegative. Each CDR3 is given with its conserved first and last residue. A D gene is named only where the DNA matches it firmly. Part of the rows lack a size; the others show once, few, many or a class for expanded clones.

J | length | V | D | size | CDR3 | DNA
TRBJ2-3 | 14 | TRBV28 | . | . | CASTLLGSPDTQYF | TGTGCCAGCACGCTCCTCGGGAGCCCAGATACGCAGTATTTT
TRBJ2-5 | 11 | TRBV6-5 | . | . | CASSYRGTQYF | TGTGCCAGCAGTTACCGCGGGACCCAGTACTTC
TRBJ2-7 | 14 | TRBV5-4 | TRBD1 | once | CASSLGTGEPEQYF | TGTGCCAGCAGCTTGGGCACAGGGGAACCCGAGCAGTACTTC
TRBJ2-5 | 15 | TRBV27 | TRBD1 | . | CASTFLGQGGETQYF | TGTGCCAGCACCTTCCTCGGACAGGGTGGTGAGACCCAGTACTTC
TRBJ1-1 | 14 | TRBV5-4 | . | . | CASSLPQGQGGAFF | TGTGCCAGCAGCTTGCCCCAGGGCCAGGGTGGTGCTTTCTTT
TRBJ1-3 | 16 | TRBV5-1 | . | . | CASSLAVGQGGNTIYF | TGCGCCAGCAGCTTGGCGGTGGGGCAGGGAGGAAACACCATATATTTT
TRBJ1-6 | 19 | TRBV7-3 | . | . | CASSLGHEGGNGYNSPLHF | TGTGCCAGCAGCTTAGGCCATGAAGGAGGGAACGGTTATAATTCACCCCTCCACTTT
TRBJ2-7 | 13 | TRBV14 | . | . | CASSQDDRLEQYF | TGTGCCAGCAGCCAAGATGACAGGCTCGAGCAGTACTTC
TRBJ2-2 | 14 | TRBV11-3 | . | . | CASSLGARTGELFF | TGTGCCAGCAGCTTGGGGGCACGCACCGGGGAGCTGTTTTTT
TRBJ1-5 | 12 | TRBV4-2 | . | . | CASSRWGEPQHF | TGTGCCAGCAGCCGCTGGGGGGAGCCCCAGCATTTT
TRBJ1-3 | 16 | TRBV28 | . | . | CASSLAAGGSGNTIYF | TGTGCCAGCAGTTTGGCGGCGGGGGGCTCTGGAAACACCATATATTTT
TRBJ1-2 | 13 | TRBV2 | TRBD1 | . | CASSEGQDYGYTF | TGTGCCAGCAGTGAGGGACAGGACTATGGCTACACCTTC
TRBJ1-1 | 14 | TRBV5-1 | . | . | CASSLGLENTEAFF | TGCGCCAGCAGCTTGGGTCTAGAGAACACTGAAGCTTTCTTT
TRBJ2-6 | 18 | TRBV2 | . | . | CASDLDSGTFSGANVLTF | TGTGCCAGCGATCTTGATTCCGGGACATTCTCTGGGGCCAACGTCCTGACTTTC
TRBJ1-2 | 15 | TRBV5-1 | TRBD1 | . | CASTLGDRGLTGYTF | TGCGCCAGCACCCTCGGAGACAGGGGGTTGACTGGCTACACCTTC
TRBJ2-3 | 15 | TRBV5-4 | TRBD1 | . | CASSLTGQGLDTQYF | TGTGCCAGCAGTCTTACCGGACAGGGTCTGGATACGCAGTATTTT
TRBJ2-5 | 12 | TRBV5-4 | . | . | CASSSSQETQYF | TGTGCCAGCAGCTCGTCCCAAGAGACCCAGTACTTC
TRBJ2-1 | 14 | TRBV6-5 | TRBD2 | . | CASSRGGAYNEQFF | TGTGCCAGCTCCCGTGGGGGGGCCTACAATGAGCAGTTCTTC
TRBJ2-5 | 15 | TRBV4-1 | . | . | CASSQEATAGETQYF | TGCGCCAGCAGCCAAGAAGCGACTGCTGGAGAGACCCAGTACTTC
TRBJ1-2 | 13 | TRBV12-5 | . | . | CASASDKNYGYTF | TGTGCTAGTGCCTCGGACAAGAACTATGGCTACACCTTC
TRBJ2-1 | 14 | TRBV29-1 | . | . | CSVDSPDSYNEQFF | TGCAGCGTTGACTCACCGGACAGCTACAATGAGCAGTTCTTC
TRBJ1-2 | 13 | TRBV28 | TRBD1 | . | CASSPGTGVGYTF | TGTGCCAGCAGTCCCGGGACAGGGGTTGGCTACACCTTC
TRBJ1-1 | 14 | TRBV10-1 | . | . | CASRPQGGNTEAFF | TGCGCCAGCAGGCCGCAGGGAGGGAACACTGAAGCTTTCTTT
TRBJ2-1 | 12 | TRBV6-5 | . | . | CASSYTGNEQFF | TGTGCCAGCAGTTACACTGGCAATGAGCAGTTCTTC
TRBJ2-5 | 14 | TRBV7-7 | TRBD1 | once | CASSSRGQGETQYF | TGTGCTAGCAGCTCCAGGGGGCAGGGGGAGACCCAGTACTTC
TRBJ1-2 | 14 | TRBV4-3 | . | . | CASSPGTDGYGYTF | TGCGCCAGCAGCCCTGGAACAGACGGCTATGGCTACACCTTC
TRBJ1-1 | 11 | TRBV25-1 | . | . | CASSESGGAFF | TGTGCCAGCAGTGAATCGGGAGGAGCTTTCTTT
TRBJ2-3 | 16 | TRBV30 | TRBD2 | . | CAWSGTSADGTDTQYF | TGTGCCTGGAGTGGAACTAGCGCAGATGGGACAGATACGCAGTATTTT
TRBJ2-1 | 11 | TRBV27 | . | . | CASSFLDEQFF | TGTGCCAGCAGTTTCCTCGATGAGCAGTTCTTC